This T cell receptor beta chain was sequenced in a study of identical twins. Findings and caveats of the study: For zero-insertion analyses, partial confounding could come from invariant MAIT and iNKT cells. Models underpredicted monozygotic twin sharing of out-of-frame TCR alpha. For cord blood, abundant beta clonotypes had fewer insertions, unlike memory repertoires, which showed none.

Germline lookup yields CDR1 MNHEY and CDR2 SVGAGI. The CDR3 consists of 17 residues. This clonotype was detected only a few times. Antigen unknown. At one of its ends the junction is not consistent with the germline gene, which may arise from a read error. TCRdb processed the 5' RACE reads anew with MiXCR; each CDR3 protein has one entry. The table includes 250,000 or so distinct CDR3 sequences, roughly 13% detected once. These data also featured in a second study, about yellow fever vaccine responses in identical twins. That work adds: In identical twins, vaccine T cell responses appeared partly shared and partly individual.

The receptor was isolated from a woman between 18 and 29 years old in good health. Sequenced material: memory (CD45RO+) T cells sorted from blood. The rearrangement links TRBV6-5 to TRBJ2-5; 14 bases are shared with TRBD2. In DNA, the CDR3 is TGTGCCAGCAGTGACTCGACTAGCGGGAGGGTCGGAGAGACCCAGTACTTC. Translation gives CASSDSTSGRVGETQYF.